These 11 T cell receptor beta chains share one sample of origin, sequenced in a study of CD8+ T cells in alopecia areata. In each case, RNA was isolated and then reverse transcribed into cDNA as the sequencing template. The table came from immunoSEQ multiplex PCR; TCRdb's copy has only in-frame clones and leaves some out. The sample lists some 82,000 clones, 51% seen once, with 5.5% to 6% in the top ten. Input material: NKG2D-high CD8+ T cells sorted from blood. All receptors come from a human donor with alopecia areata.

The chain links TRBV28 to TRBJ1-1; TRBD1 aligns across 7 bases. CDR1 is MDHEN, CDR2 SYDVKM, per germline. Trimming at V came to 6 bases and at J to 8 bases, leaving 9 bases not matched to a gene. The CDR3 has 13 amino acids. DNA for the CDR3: TGTGCCAGCAGCCTATTGTTGGACAGGGAAGCTTTCTTT. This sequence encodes CASSLLLDREAFF.

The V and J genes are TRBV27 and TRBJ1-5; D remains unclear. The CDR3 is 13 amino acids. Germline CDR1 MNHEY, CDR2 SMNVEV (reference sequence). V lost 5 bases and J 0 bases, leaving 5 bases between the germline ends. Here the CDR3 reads CASSTGSNQPQHF. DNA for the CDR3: TGTGCCAGCAGTACGGGTAGCAATCAGCCCCAGCATTTT.

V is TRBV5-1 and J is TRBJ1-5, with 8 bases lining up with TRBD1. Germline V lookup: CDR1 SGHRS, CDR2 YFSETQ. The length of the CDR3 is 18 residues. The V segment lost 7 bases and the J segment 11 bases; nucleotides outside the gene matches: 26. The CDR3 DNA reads TGCGCCAGCGGATACAACCTTTCCGGGACAGGTCCCAATTTGACCCAGCATTTT. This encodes CASGYNLSGTGPNLTQHF.

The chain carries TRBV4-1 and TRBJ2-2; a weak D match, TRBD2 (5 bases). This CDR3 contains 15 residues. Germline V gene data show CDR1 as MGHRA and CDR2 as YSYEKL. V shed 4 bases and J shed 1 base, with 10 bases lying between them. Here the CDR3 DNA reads TGCGCCAGCAGCCCCTATGAGGGGAACACCGGGGAGCTGTTTTTT. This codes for CASSPYEGNTGELFF.

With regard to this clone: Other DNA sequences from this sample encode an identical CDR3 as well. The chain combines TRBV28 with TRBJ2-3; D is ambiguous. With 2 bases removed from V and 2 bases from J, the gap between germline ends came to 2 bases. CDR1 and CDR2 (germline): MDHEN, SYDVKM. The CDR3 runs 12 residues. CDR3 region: CASSLPTDTQYF. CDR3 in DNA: TGTGCCAGCAGTTTACCCACAGATACGCAGTATTTT.

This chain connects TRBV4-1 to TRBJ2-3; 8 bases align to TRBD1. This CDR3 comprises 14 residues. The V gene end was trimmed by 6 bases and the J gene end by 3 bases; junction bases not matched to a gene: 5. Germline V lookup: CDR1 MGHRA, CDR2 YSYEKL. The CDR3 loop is CASSYGQGTDTQYF. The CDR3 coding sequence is TGCGCCAGCAGTTACGGACAGGGAACAGATACGCAGTATTTT.

CDR3 amino acids: CASSQVSSERVNTGELFF. Here the CDR3 DNA reads TGTGCCAGCAGCCAAGTCTCGTCGGAGCGGGTGAACACCGGGGAGCTGTTTTTT. The V call is TRBV4-2, the J call TRBJ2-2; possibly TRBD2 for D (6 bases). Germline V gene data show CDR1 as LGHNA and CDR2 as YNFKEQ. This CDR3 is 18 amino acids long. V was clipped by 1 base and J by 1 base, with 16 bases between them.

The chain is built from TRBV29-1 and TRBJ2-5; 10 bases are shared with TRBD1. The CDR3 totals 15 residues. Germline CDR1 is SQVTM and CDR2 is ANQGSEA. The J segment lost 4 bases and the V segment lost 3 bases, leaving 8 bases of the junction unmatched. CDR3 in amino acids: CSVDDGTGALETQYF. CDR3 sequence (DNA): TGCAGCGTTGACGATGGGACAGGGGCTTTAGAGACCCAGTACTTC.

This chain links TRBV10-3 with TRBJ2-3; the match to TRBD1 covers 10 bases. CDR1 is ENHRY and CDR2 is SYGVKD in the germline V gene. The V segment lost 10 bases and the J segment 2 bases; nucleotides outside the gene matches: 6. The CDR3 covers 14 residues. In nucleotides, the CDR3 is TGTGCCACCGAGGGACAGGGGCTCACAGATACGCAGTATTTT. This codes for CATEGQGLTDTQYF.

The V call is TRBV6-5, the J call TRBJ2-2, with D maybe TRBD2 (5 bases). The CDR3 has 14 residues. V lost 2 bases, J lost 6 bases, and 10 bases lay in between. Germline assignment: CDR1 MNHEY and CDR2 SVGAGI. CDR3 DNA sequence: TGTGCCAGCAGTTACCTGTTGGGAGCCGGGGAGCTGTTTTTT. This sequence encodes CASSYLLGAGELFF.

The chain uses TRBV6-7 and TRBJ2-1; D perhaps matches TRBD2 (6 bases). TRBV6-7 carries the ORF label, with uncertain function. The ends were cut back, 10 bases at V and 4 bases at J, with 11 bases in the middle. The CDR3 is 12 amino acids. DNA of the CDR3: TGTGCCACCCGGGGGATTTACAATGAGCAGTTCTTC. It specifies CATRGIYNEQFF.